Shown below are 29 T cell receptor beta chains from a single sample sequenced in a study of blood T cell repertoires in COVID-19. TCRdb keeps only in-frame clones here, not all; method: immunoSEQ multiplex PCR. The profile shows a few hundred thousand clones, 80% to 90% of them singletons. Specimen: PBMCs or T cells enriched from blood (not recorded which). The receptors here all came from a woman between 35 and 50 years old who had been exposed to COVID-19.

In its sample, this clone was seen once. This chain connects TRBV9 to TRBJ1-4; TRBD1 matches at 11 bases. Germline trimming cut 2 bases from V and 7 bases from J; bases unmatched to any gene: 1. Germline assignment: CDR1 SGDLS and CDR2 YYNGEE. The CDR3 sequence is 14 residues long. The CDR3 here is CASSVGTGGEKLFF. In DNA, the CDR3 is TGTGCCAGCAGCGTTGGGACAGGGGGTGAAAAACTGTTTTTT.

The CDR3 loop is CASSQDRGIGTNEKLFF. CDR3 DNA sequence: TGCGCCAGCAGCCAAGACAGGGGTATAGGCACTAATGAAAAACTGTTTTTT. The chain has TRBV4-3 and TRBJ1-4; D might be TRBD1 (6 bases). This CDR3 contains 17 residues. Germline loops: CDR1 LGHNA, CDR2 YSLEER. The germline V and J ends were trimmed by 0 bases and 2 bases, with 13 bases remaining between them.

The chain recombines TRBV2 with TRBJ2-1; TRBD2 might be the D (5 bases). Trimming pared 5 bases from V and 4 bases from J, leaving 12 bases between. This CDR3 contains 14 residues. The germline V gene encodes CDR1 SNHLY and CDR2 FYNNEI. The CDR3 spells CASSPGLVYNEQFF. The CDR3 nucleotides are TGTGCCAGCAGTCCCGGACTTGTATACAATGAGCAGTTCTTC.

The chain joins TRBV19 to TRBJ2-3; 13 bases map to TRBD2. The CDR3 covers 16 residues. V shed 3 bases and J 2 bases; nucleotides not matched to a gene: 2. Germline CDR1 LNHDA, CDR2 SQIVND (reference sequence). The DNA for the CDR3 is TGTGCCAGTAGTATGGGACTAGCGGGGAACACAGATACGCAGTATTTT. Protein sequence: CASSMGLAGNTDTQYF.

In its sample, this clone was seen once. The chain carries TRBV6-2 or TRBV6-3 and TRBJ2-3, with 12 bases lining up with TRBD2. The CDR3 contains 15 residues. The ends lost 5 bases at V and 2 bases at J; junction bases unmatched: 2. CDR1 and CDR2 from the germline V gene are MNHEY and SVGEGT. This CDR3 reads CASSRLAGATDTQYF. CDR3 in DNA: TGTGCCAGCAGTCGACTAGCGGGGGCCACAGATACGCAGTATTTT.

The gene calls are TRBV20-1 and TRBJ2-2; tentative D call: TRBD2 (6 bases). V lost 3 bases, J lost 3 bases, and 14 bases lay in between. The V gene's germline CDR1 is DFQATT and CDR2 SNEGSKA (reference sequence). CDR3 length: 15 residues. The CDR3 region has the DNA TGCAGTGCTAGTGGTAGCGGAGCACACACCGGGGAGCTGTTTTTT. This translates into CSASGSGAHTGELFF.

The V call is TRBV28, the J call TRBJ2-7; D is possibly TRBD2 (5 bases). CDR1 is MDHEN and CDR2 is SYDVKM in the germline V gene. CDR3 length: 12 residues. Trimming shortened V by 5 bases and J by 3 bases, and 8 bases separated the two germline ends. CDR3: CASSPEGYEQYV. CDR3 in DNA: TGTGCCAGCAGTCCCGAGGGCTACGAGCAGTACGTC.

This rearrangement joins TRBV11-3 to TRBJ2-5; 9 nucleotides match TRBD1. The CDR3 is 14 residues long. J gave up 5 bases and V 6 bases, and 7 bases lay outside the gene matches. The germline V gene encodes CDR1 SGHNT and CDR2 YENEEA. The CDR3 nucleotides are TGTGCCAGCAGTCAAGGGACAGGGACGGAGACCCAGTACTTC. This encodes CASSQGTGTETQYF.

The chain links TRBV15 to TRBJ2-7; D not resolved. V lost 6 bases to trimming and J lost 5 bases, with 11 bases between them. The CDR3 is 12 residues long. Germline-derived CDR1 and CDR2 are LNHNV and YYDKDF (reference sequence). Here the CDR3 reads CATSSAANEQYF. CDR3 DNA sequence: TGTGCCACCAGTTCGGCGGCTAACGAGCAGTACTTC.

The chain has TRBV5-6 and TRBJ1-4; 8 nucleotides align to TRBD1. Looked up from germline, CDR1 is SGHDT and CDR2 is YYEEEE. The V segment lost 1 base and the J segment 0 bases; nucleotides outside the gene matches: 11. The CDR3 has 19 residues. CDR3: CASSLTYRGSSSTNEKLFF. The CDR3 region has the DNA TGTGCCAGCAGCTTGACCTACAGGGGGTCGTCTTCAACTAATGAAAAACTGTTTTTT.

This chain uses TRBV2 with TRBJ1-1; no clear D. The V end lost 5 bases, the J end lost 2 bases, and 9 bases lay between the germline ends. Germline V gene lookup returns CDR1 SNHLY and CDR2 FYNNEI. This CDR3 is 13 amino acids long. CDR3 nucleotide sequence: TGTGCCAGCAGTTTTAATAGAAACACTGAAGCTTTCTTT. This translates into CASSFNRNTEAFF.

The V and J genes are TRBV10-3 and TRBJ1-2; TRBD1 matches 10 bases. Germline V gene sequence: CDR1 ENHRY, CDR2 SYGVKD. V lost 2 bases and J lost 6; bases outside the gene matches: 6. CDR3 length: 15 residues. This chain's CDR3 is CAISEPGQGTDGYTF. DNA of the CDR3: TGTGCCATCAGTGAGCCGGGACAGGGGACGGATGGCTACACCTTC.

The chain carries TRBV27 and TRBJ1-5; D might be TRBD1 (6 bases). Deletions cut 3 bases from V and 7 bases from J, with 16 bases between. CDR1 and CDR2 from the germline V gene are MNHEY and SMNVEV (reference sequence). The length of the CDR3 is 15 residues. In DNA form, the CDR3 reads TGTGCCAGCAGTTTGGGGGTGAGGGGGTCCCAGCCCCAGCATTTT. Encoded protein: CASSLGVRGSQPQHF.

This clone is a singleton in its sample. The chain has TRBV6-5 and TRBJ1-1; D unresolved. Germline lookup yields CDR1 MNHEY and CDR2 SVGAGI. V lost 0 bases to trimming and J lost 3 bases, with 8 bases between them. The CDR3 contains 14 residues. CDR3 amino acids: CASSYSEGYTEAFF. DNA for the CDR3: TGTGCCAGCAGTTACTCCGAGGGCTACACTGAAGCTTTCTTT.

V and J are TRBV9 and TRBJ2-5; 9 bases agree with TRBD1. The ends lost 4 bases at V and 4 bases at J; junction bases unmatched: 8. Per the germline V gene, CDR1 is SGDLS and CDR2 is YYNGEE. The CDR3 is 15 residues long. The DNA of the CDR3 is TGTGCCAGCAGCATTACCGGGACAGGGAGAGAGACCCAGTACTTC. It codes for CASSITGTGRETQYF.

V and J are TRBV5-3 and TRBJ2-7; no firm D call. TRBV5-3 is treated as an ORF (open reading frame) with a function not yet certain. This CDR3 contains 14 residues. V lost 4 bases and J lost 2, with 13 bases in between. The CDR3 DNA follows: TGTGCCAGAAGCAAGCTAGAGGTTACCTACGAGCAGTACGTC. Residues: CARSKLEVTYEQYV.

The J gene is TRBJ1-4, the V gene TRBV5-6; D is unresolved. V dropped 2 bases and J dropped 7 bases, with 15 bases sitting between them. The CDR3 has 15 residues. Germline CDR1 SGHDT, CDR2 YYEEEE. The CDR3 DNA sequence: TGTGCCAGCAGCTTATCCCGAAAAGCAGGTGAAAAACTGTTTTTT. It codes for CASSLSRKAGEKLFF.

V is TRBV7-2 and J is TRBJ1-1, with D hard to call. The germline gives CDR1 SGHTA, CDR2 FQGNSA. The germline V and J ends were trimmed by 4 bases and 7 bases, with 7 bases remaining between them. The CDR3 has 11 amino acids. In DNA, the CDR3 is TGTGCCAGCAGCTCCTATCGTGAAGCTTTCTTT. This codes for CASSSYREAFF.

The V call is TRBV11-3, the J call TRBJ1-3; no definite D call. Trimming removed 4 bases at V and 0 bases at J, with 13 bases between. The CDR3 covers 16 residues. Germline CDR1 reads SGHNT; CDR2 reads YENEEA. This chain's CDR3 is CASSSVDSHSGNTIYF. The CDR3 nucleotides are TGTGCCAGCAGCTCCGTCGACTCCCACTCTGGAAACACCATATATTTT.

The chain is built from TRBV5-6 and TRBJ1-2; perhaps TRBD1 as D (6 bases). Between the trimmed V and J ends, which lost 3 bases and 8 bases, there was a span of 23 bases. CDR1 SGHDT and CDR2 YYEEEE come from the germline V gene. This CDR3 has 16 amino acids. The CDR3 protein is CASSSQNAGVVGGYTF. CDR3 in DNA: TGTGCCAGCAGCTCCCAAAATGCAGGGGTTGTGGGAGGCTACACCTTC.

V usage is TRBV3-1 (or the pseudogene TRBV3-2) and J usage is TRBJ1-1; D is ambiguous. CDR1 is LGHDT, CDR2 YNNKEL, per germline (reference sequence). The V end lost 4 bases, the J end lost 10 bases, and 13 bases lay between the germline ends. This CDR3 contains 12 residues. The CDR3 here is CASSLGSGGAFF. In nucleotides, the CDR3 is TGTGCCAGCAGCCTTGGGTCCGGCGGAGCTTTCTTT.

The rearrangement joins TRBV6-4 to TRBJ2-1, with 8 bases fitting TRBD2. The J segment lost 5 bases and the V segment lost 10 bases, leaving 10 bases of the junction unmatched. Germline CDR1 is MRHNA and CDR2 is SNTAGT. This CDR3 has 14 residues. The CDR3 sequence is CATNGGDQHNEQFF. The CDR3 DNA is TGTGCCACCAACGGGGGGGATCAGCACAATGAGCAGTTCTTC.

The chain is built from TRBV5-1 and TRBJ1-6; D is unresolved. Germline V gene sequence: CDR1 SGHRS, CDR2 YFSETQ. The CDR3 spans 16 residues. The germline V and J ends were trimmed by 4 bases and 7 bases, with 18 bases remaining between them. This CDR3 is CASSGNAGNQNSPLHF. CDR3 DNA sequence: TGCGCCAGCAGCGGGAATGCCGGGAATCAAAATTCACCCCTCCACTTT. The whole variable domain, remainder taken from reference TRBV5-1 and TRBJ1-6, is KAGVTQTPRYLIKTRGQQVTLSCSPISGHRSVSWYQQTPGQGLQFLFEYFSETQRNKGNFPGRFSGRQFSNSRSEMNVSTLELGDSALYLCASSGNAGNQNSPLHFGNGTRLTVT.

V and J are TRBV11-3 and TRBJ2-5, with 13 positions matching TRBD2. This CDR3 contains 17 residues. CDR1 SGHNT and CDR2 YENEEA come from the germline V gene. The V segment lost 5 bases and the J segment 1 base; nucleotides outside the gene matches: 7. The CDR3 loop reads CASSRGLAGMFQETQYF. The CDR3 bases are TGTGCCAGCAGCCGGGGACTAGCGGGGATGTTCCAAGAGACCCAGTACTTC.

The chain is built from TRBV11-3 and TRBJ2-1; 7 nucleotides match TRBD2. V dropped 3 bases and J dropped 0; count of bases not matched to a gene: 5. The CDR3 extends over 16 amino acids. Germline V lookup: CDR1 SGHNT, CDR2 YENEEA. CDR3 region: CASSFNGGSSYNEQFF. DNA for the CDR3: TGTGCCAGCAGCTTCAACGGGGGGAGCTCCTACAATGAGCAGTTCTTC.

The chain joins TRBV7-2 to TRBJ2-6; 7 bases match TRBD1. The V gene's germline CDR1 is SGHTA and CDR2 FQGNSA. The CDR3 consists of 16 residues. The trim removed 5 bases at V and 2 bases at J, leaving 6 bases unmatched. Here the CDR3 DNA reads TGTGCCAGCAGCCGTAGACAGGGACCTGGGGCCAACGTCCTGACTTTC. Translation gives CASSRRQGPGANVLTF.

The chain couples TRBV5-1 to TRBJ1-6, with TRBD1 matching over 9 bases. The CDR3 spans 17 residues. V lost 4 bases to trimming and J lost 13 bases; unmatched junction nucleotides: 18. Germline-derived CDR1 and CDR2 are SGHRS and YFSETQ. The CDR3, as DNA: TGCGCCAGCAGCCTGGAGCCCGGGAACAGGGGGCGCTCCCCCCTCCACTTT. Translating it yields CASSLEPGNRGRSPLHF. Based on the CDR3 plus reference TRBV5-1 and TRBJ1-6, the full variable domain is KAGVTQTPRYLIKTRGQQVTLSCSPISGHRSVSWYQQTPGQGLQFLFEYFSETQRNKGNFPGRFSGRQFSNSRSEMNVSTLELGDSALYLCASSLEPGNRGRSPLHFGNGTRLTVT.

J is TRBJ2-2 and V is TRBV4-2; 11 bases agree with TRBD2. This CDR3 has 16 residues. Looked up from germline, CDR1 is LGHNA and CDR2 is YNFKEQ. J was trimmed by 4 bases and V by 5 bases; bases with no gene match: 6. The CDR3 DNA follows: TGTGCCAGCAGCAAGGGACTAGCGGATGGCACCGGGGAGCTGTTTTTT. Residues: CASSKGLADGTGELFF.

With regard to this clone: An end of the junction differs from the germline gene, which may be a read error. The chain carries TRBV5-1 and TRBJ1-2; no clear D. The CDR3 runs to 15 residues. Germline lookup yields CDR1 SGHRS and CDR2 YFSETQ. In nucleotides, the CDR3 is TGTGCCAGCAGCTTGGACTGGGCCCTTAACTATGGCTACACCTTC. Protein sequence: CASSLDWALNYGYTF.